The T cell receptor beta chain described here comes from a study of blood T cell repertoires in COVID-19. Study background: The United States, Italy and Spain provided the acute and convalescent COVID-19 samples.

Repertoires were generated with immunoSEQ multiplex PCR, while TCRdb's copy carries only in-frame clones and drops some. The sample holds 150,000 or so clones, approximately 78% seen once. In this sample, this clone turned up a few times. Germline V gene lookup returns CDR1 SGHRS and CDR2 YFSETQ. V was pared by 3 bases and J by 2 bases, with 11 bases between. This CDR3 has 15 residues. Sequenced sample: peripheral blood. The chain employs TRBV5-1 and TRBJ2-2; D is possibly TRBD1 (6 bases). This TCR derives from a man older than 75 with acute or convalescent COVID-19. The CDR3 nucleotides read TGCGCCAGCAGCTCCAGGGGCCGAAACACCGGGGAGCTGTTTTTT. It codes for CASSSRGRNTGELFF.